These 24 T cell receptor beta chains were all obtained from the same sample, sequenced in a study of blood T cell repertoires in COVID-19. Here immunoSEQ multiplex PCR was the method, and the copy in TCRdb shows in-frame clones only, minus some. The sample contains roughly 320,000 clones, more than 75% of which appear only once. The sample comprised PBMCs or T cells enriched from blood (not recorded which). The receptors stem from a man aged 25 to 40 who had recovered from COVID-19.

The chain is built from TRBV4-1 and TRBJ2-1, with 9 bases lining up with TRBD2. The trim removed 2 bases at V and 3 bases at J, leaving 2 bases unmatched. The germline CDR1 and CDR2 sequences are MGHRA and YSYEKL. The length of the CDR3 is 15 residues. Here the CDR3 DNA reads TGCGCCAGCAGCCAAAGCGGGGGGCTCTACAATGAGCAGTTCTTC. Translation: CASSQSGGLYNEQFF.

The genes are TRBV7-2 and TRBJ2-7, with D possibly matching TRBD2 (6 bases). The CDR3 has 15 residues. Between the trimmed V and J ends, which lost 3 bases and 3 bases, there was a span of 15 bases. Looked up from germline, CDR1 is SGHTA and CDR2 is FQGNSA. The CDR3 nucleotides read TGTGCCAGCAGCTTGGGCGTGTCGGGGGTCTACGAGCAGTACTTC. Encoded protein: CASSLGVSGVYEQYF.

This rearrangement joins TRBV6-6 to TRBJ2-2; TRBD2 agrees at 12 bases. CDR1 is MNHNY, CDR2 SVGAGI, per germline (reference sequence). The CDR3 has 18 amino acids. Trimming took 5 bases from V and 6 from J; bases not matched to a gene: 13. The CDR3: CASSRYLAGGPDAGELFF. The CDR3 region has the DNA TGTGCCAGCAGTCGATACCTAGCGGGAGGGCCTGACGCCGGGGAGCTGTTTTTT.

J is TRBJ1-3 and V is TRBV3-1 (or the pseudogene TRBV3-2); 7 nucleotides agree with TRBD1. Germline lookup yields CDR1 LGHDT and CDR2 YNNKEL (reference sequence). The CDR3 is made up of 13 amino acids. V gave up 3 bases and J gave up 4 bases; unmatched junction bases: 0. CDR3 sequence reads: CASSQGQGNTIYF. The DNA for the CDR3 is TGTGCCAGCAGCCAGGGACAGGGAAACACCATATATTTT.

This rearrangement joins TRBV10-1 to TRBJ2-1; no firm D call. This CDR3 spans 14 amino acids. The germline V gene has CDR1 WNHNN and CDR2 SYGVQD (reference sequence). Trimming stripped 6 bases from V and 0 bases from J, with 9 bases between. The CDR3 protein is CASSKLSSYNEQFF. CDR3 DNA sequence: TGCGCCAGCAGCAAGCTAAGCTCCTACAATGAGCAGTTCTTC.

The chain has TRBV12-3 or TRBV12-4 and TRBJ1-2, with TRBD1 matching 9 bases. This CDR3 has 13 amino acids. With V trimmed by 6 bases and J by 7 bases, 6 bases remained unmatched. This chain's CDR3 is CASRPTGGAGYTF. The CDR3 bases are TGTGCCAGCAGACCGACAGGGGGAGCTGGCTACACCTTC.

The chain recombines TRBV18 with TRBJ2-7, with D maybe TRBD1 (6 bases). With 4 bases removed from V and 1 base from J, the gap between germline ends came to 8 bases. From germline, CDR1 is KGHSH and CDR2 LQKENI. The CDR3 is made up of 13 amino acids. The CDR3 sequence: CASSLDSSYEQYF. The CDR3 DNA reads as TGTGCCAGCTCACTGGACAGTTCCTACGAGCAGTACTTC.

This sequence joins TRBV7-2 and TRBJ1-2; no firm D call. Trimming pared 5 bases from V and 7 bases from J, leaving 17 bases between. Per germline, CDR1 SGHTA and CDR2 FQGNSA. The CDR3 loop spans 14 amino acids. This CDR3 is CASSPHGGRVGYTF. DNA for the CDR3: TGTGCCAGCAGCCCGCACGGAGGGCGTGTTGGCTACACCTTC.

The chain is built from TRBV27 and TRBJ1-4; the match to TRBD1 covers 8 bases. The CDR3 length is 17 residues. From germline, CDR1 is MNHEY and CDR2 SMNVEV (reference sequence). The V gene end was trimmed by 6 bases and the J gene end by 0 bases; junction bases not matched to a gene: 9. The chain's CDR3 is CASRSGQGHATNEKLFF. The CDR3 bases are TGTGCCAGCAGATCCGGACAGGGCCATGCAACTAATGAAAAACTGTTTTTT.

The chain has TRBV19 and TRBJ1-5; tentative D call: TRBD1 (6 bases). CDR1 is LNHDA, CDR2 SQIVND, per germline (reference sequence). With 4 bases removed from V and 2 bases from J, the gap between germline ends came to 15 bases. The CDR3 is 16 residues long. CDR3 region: CASSSAWGQGNQPQHF. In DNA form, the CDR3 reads TGTGCCAGTAGTAGTGCCTGGGGGCAGGGCAATCAGCCCCAGCATTTT.

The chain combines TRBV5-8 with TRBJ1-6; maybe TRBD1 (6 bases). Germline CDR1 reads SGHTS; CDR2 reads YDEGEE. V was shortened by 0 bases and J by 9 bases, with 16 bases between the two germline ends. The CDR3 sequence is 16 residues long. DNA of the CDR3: TGTGCCAGCAGCTTGGGGGGGCAGAGCCTTGTTTCACCCCTCCACTTT. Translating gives CASSLGGQSLVSPLHF.

CDR3 nucleotide sequence: TGTGCCAGCAATGAGGGTCTCGTGGTTAGTTCACCCCTCCACTTT. Protein product: CASNEGLVVSSPLHF. The V call is TRBV9, the J call TRBJ1-6; no clear D. Deletions cut 6 bases from V and 9 bases from J, with 19 bases between. There are 15 residues in the CDR3. Germline CDR1 is SGDLS and CDR2 is YYNGEE.

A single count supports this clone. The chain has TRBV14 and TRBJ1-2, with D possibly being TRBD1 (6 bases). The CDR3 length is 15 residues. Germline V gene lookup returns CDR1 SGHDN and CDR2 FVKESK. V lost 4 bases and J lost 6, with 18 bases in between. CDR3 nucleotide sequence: TGTGCCAGCAGCCTCCCGGGACAAATAGGCAATGGCTACACCTTC. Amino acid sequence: CASSLPGQIGNGYTF.

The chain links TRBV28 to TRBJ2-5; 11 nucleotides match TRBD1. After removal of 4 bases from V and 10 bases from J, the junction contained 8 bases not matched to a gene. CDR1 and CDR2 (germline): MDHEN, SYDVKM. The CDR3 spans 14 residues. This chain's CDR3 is CASSSDWDRGVQYF. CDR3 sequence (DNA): TGTGCCAGCAGTTCCGACTGGGACAGGGGGGTCCAGTACTTC.

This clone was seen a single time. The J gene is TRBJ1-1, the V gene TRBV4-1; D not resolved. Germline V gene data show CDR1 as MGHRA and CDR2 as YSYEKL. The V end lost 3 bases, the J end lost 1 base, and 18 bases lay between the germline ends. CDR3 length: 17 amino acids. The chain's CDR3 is CASSQNLVRARNTEAFF. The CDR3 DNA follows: TGCGCCAGCAGCCAGAATCTGGTCCGAGCGCGGAACACTGAAGCTTTCTTT.

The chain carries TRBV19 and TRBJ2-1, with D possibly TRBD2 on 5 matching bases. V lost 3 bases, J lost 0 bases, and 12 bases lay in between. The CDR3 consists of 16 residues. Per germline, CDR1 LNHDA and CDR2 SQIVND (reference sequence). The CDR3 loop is CASSMDGSLSYNEQFF. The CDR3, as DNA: TGTGCCAGTAGTATGGATGGGAGCCTCTCCTACAATGAGCAGTTCTTC.

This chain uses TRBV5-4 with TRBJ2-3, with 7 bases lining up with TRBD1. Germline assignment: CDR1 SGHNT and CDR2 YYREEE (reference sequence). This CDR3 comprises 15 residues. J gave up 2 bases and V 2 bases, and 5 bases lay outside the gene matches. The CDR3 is CASSFSRGNTDTQYF. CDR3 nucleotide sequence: TGTGCCAGCAGCTTCAGCAGGGGGAACACAGATACGCAGTATTTT.

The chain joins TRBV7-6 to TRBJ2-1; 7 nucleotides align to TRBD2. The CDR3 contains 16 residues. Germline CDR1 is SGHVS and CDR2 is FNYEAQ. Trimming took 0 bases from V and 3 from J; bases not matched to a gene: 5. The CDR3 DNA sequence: TGTGCCAGCAGCTTAGCTGGCGGGAGTGACTACAATGAGCAGTTCTTC. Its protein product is CASSLAGGSDYNEQFF. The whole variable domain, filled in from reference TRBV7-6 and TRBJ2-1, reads GAGVSQSPRYKVTKRGQDVALRCDPISGHVSLYWYRQALGQGPEFLTYFNYEAQQDKSGLPNDRFSAERPEGSISTLTIQRTEQRDSAMYRCASSLAGGSDYNEQFFGPGTRLTVL.

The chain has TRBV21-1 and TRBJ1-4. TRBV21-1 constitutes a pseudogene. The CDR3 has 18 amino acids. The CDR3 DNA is TGTGCCAGCAGCAATGACCAGCGGCCTCGACCTCCCCCTCACAAACTGTTTTTT. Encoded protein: CASSNDQRPRPPPHKLFF.

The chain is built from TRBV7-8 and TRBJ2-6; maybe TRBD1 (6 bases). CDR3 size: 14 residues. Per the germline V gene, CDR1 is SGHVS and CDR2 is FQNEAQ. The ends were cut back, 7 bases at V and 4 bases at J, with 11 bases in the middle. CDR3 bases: TGTGCCAGCACAACAGGGAGAGGGGCCAACGTCCTGACTTTC. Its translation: CASTTGRGANVLTF.

CDR3 amino acids: CASSPYEQSVYGYTF. CDR3 bases: TGTGCCAGCAGCCCATACGAACAGTCAGTCTATGGCTACACCTTC. V usage is TRBV11-2 and J usage is TRBJ1-2; D uncertain. The germline CDR1 and CDR2 sequences are SGHAT and FQNNGV. This CDR3 is built from 15 residues. V gave up 5 bases and J gave up 4 bases, with 17 bases separating them.

CDR3 region: CSVPTGGETQYF. The CDR3 bases are TGCAGCGTTCCGACAGGGGGGGAGACCCAGTACTTC. This chain uses TRBV29-1 with TRBJ2-5; 9 bases agree with TRBD1. Germline V gene sequence: CDR1 SQVTM, CDR2 ANQGSEA. The V and J ends lost 5 bases and 5 bases, in that order; junction bases with no gene match: 3. The CDR3 sequence is 12 residues long.

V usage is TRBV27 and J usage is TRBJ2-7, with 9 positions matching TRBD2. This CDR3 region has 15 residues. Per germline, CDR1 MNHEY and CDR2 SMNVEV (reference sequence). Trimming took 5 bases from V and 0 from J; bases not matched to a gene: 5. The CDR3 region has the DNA TGTGCCAGCAGTCCCGCAGCGGGGGGCTCCTACGAGCAGTACTTC. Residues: CASSPAAGGSYEQYF.

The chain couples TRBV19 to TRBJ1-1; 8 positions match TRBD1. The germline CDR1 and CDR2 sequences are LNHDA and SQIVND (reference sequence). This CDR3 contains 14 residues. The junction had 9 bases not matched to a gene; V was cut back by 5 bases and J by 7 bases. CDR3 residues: CASSARDRSSEAFF. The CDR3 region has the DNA TGTGCCAGTAGTGCCCGGGACAGGTCAAGTGAAGCTTTCTTT.